A single T cell receptor beta chain is shown here with its context. This specimen comes from a study of T cells in tuberculosis. Measured with immunoSEQ multiplex PCR; TCRdb has only the in-frame clones, and not every one. This table has 35,000 to 40,000 clones, around 92% appearing once. Sequenced input: PBMCs. The TCR was taken from a donor aged 10-29 years with latent tuberculosis or without tuberculosis infection. Some clones in this sample may be carry-over from other donors' samples.

The CDR3 spells CASSIDGERSPLHF. The CDR3 region has the DNA TGTGCCAGCTCAATCGACGGCGAGAGGTCACCCCTCCACTTT. V gene TRBV6-1 combines with J gene TRBJ1-6, with D hard to call. The CDR3 extends over 14 amino acids. The V end lost 8 bases, the J end lost 10 bases, and 18 bases lay between the germline ends. The germline CDR1 and CDR2 sequences are MNHNS and SASEGT.